The subject of this entry is one T cell receptor (beta chain). The antigen this receptor binds is unknown. Nothing much larger sits one base from this clone, and base qualities are not available. This entry is derived from a study of shared clonotypes between healthy human individuals (dated by TCRdb to the early 2020s). Regarding the complete study: Three men and a couple of women, aged 18 to 49 years, made up the cohort. For each donor, CD4 naive and CD4 memory were each run on three plates, CD8 naive on two plates, and CD8 memory on one plate. Blood TCR repertoires of a handful of healthy adults were deeply sequenced to estimate repertoire size and the extent of clonotype sharing between individuals. To increase sequencing depth and limit assay-specific biases, different laboratories used diverse techniques to prepare libraries and sequence TCR repertoires. Per donor, leukapheresis produced somewhere between about 0.94 and 9 billion PBMCs. The investigation overall reported the following: Because the study included only a small number of donors, the genetic and exposure-history diversity represented was limited. Compared with non-shared clonotypes, clonotypes shared by all four sorted-subset donors had higher generation probabilities. Sampling was restricted to blood, and TCR repertoires in tissue are likely to differ from TCR repertoires in blood. About 4.5% of naive CD4, around 4% of naive CD8, 2.3% of memory CD4, and approximately 0.39% of memory CD8 clonotypes were shared across a handful of donors. Even with the large sequencing depth, rarefaction of the sorted-subset datasets indicated that sequencing was incomplete. Pairwise subsampling indicated that sequencing depth was expected to affect the degree of clonotype sharing among donors. Naive subsets generally had larger estimated clonotype richness than memory subsets.

Donors were healthy HIV-negative adults with no recently reported acute infections or vaccinations. Every donor was a Caucasian adult residing in Nashville, Tennessee, USA. CD4+ T cells were enriched by magnetic negative selection, after which naive cells were positively selected on CD45RA and the negative fraction was taken as the memory subset. Blood was collected by leukapheresis, and PBMCs were isolated by Ficoll-Histopaque density gradient centrifugation and then cryopreserved in liquid nitrogen vapor phase. Purity and quantity of every magnetically sorted T cell population were checked by analytical flow cytometry. Genomic DNA was isolated from every sorted fraction and measured by UV absorbance on a Nanodrop 2000c. Using the deep immunoSEQ assay, multiplex PCR amplified TCR CDR3 regions from genomic DNA. Extracted genomic DNA from each cell subset was distributed evenly across all wells of several immunoSEQ 96-well plates, and each plate was treated as a replicate. For sorted subsets, each replicate PCR was loaded with about 0.2 ug genomic DNA, equivalent to roughly 30,000 T cell genomes. The purified libraries were quantified using a Qubit 3.0 fluorometer, sized with a Bioanalyzer 2100, and then quantified again using the KAPA Library Quantification kit. Each immunoSEQ 96-well plate was sequenced on its own single-read 150-cycle Illumina NextSeq 550 flow cell. As for the authors' bioinformatics: Because the immunoSEQ output included only junctional sequences and no quality scores, the filtering could not be the same as the filtering used for full-length reads. Sequences were annotated with PyIR, a Python wrapper for IgBLAST v1.9, using IMGT germline references to assign V/J genes and CDR3. Reads were filtered out if the reads had weak V/J assignments (E-value above 1e-6), no CDR3, stop codons, out-of-frame junctions, or ambiguous translated residues. V3J clonotypes were defined by identical inferred V gene, J gene, and CDR3 amino acid sequence. Percentage overlap between repertoires was calculated by dividing the number of shared unique clonotypes by the size of the smaller repertoire. RTK rarefaction, the Chao1 estimator, and Recon v2.1 estimates of unobserved clonotypes were used to assess repertoire richness. Generation probabilities were computed with OLGA for all TCRbeta clonotypes obtained by the gDNA method from four donors. TCRdb's version of the immuneACCESS table is confined to in-frame rearrangements and falls short of the full clone set. An unresolved V gene accounts for under half of the shortfall where checked; the remainder is of unknown origin. D and trimming come from the DNA, and the V and J calls and clone size come from that table. The sample includes approximately 2,300,000 clones, with just under 95% observed a single time. Approximately 0.41% of the sample comes from the top ten.

Sequencing used naive CD4+ T cells from PBMCs. What the cell subset or site label conveys for this sample: CD45RA+ positively selected. This TCR was recovered from a man between 18 and 35 years old in good health. Some clones in this sample may be carry-over from other donors' samples.

The DNA reads as follows: TGTGCCAGCAGCCAAGACGGGAGCACTGAAGCTTTCTTT. Translation gives CASSQDGSTEAFF. Rearrangement joined TRBV14 to TRBJ1-1, with the identity of the D gene unclear. CDR1 SGHDN and CDR2 FVKESK are derived from the germline V gene. The trim is 0 bases for V and 4 bases for J, with a gap of 6 bases between the germline ends. From the cysteine through the phenylalanine, the CDR3 covers 13 amino acids. The read is trimmed to its CDR3 DNA, 39 bases read in frame from base 1.